These 26 T cell receptor beta chains share one sample of origin, sequenced in a study of regulatory T cells in long-lasting Graves disease. Time point denoted: persistent/refractory GD, antithyroid drugs over 5 years with positive TRAb. RNA isolated from PBMCs was used to make the TCR library. HTBI primers from iRepertoire and Arm-PCR of CDR3 regions yielded the TCR beta libraries. From the multiplex PCR reads, TCRdb called clonotypes with MiXCR, one entry per CDR3 protein. The sample has 400,000 to 500,000 distinct CDR3 sequences, about 21% seen once. Here the sequenced sample was peripheral blood mononuclear cells (PBMCs), taken when the disease was refractory, from a patient treated with antithyroid drugs. Every receptor here comes from a female donor with Graves disease.

The chain's CDR3 is CASSITDYTGELFF. The DNA for the CDR3 is TGTGCCAGTAGTATAACAGATTACACCGGGGAGCTGTTTTTT. The chain is built from TRBV19 and TRBJ2-2; no clear D gene. Trimming removed 2 bases from V and 3 bases from J, with 7 bases in between. Per germline, CDR1 LNHDA and CDR2 SQIVND (reference sequence). This CDR3 has 14 amino acids.

This clonotype was picked up many times. The V gene is TRBV29-1, the J gene TRBJ1-1; the D is unclear. V lost 1 base to trimming and J lost 0 bases, with 6 bases between them. The CDR3 loop spans 13 amino acids. Germline lookup yields CDR1 SQVTM and CDR2 ANQGSEA. This CDR3 is CSVEVTMNTEAFF. The CDR3 region has the DNA TGCAGCGTTGAAGTAACCATGAACACTGAAGCTTTCTTT.

This clonotype was observed many times. The chain carries TRBV30 and TRBJ1-2; 11 bases map to TRBD1. Germline V CDR1 and CDR2: GTSNPN, SVGIG (reference sequence). Trimming at V came to 2 bases and at J to 4 bases, leaving 3 bases not matched to a gene. The CDR3 consists of 14 residues. CDR3 residues: CAWSPGTGGYGYTF. Written as DNA, the CDR3 is TGTGCCTGGAGTCCCGGGACAGGGGGCTATGGCTACACCTTC.

This clonotype was recorded a few times. A much bigger clone sits one base away, suggesting this may be a read error. The chain carries TRBV11-2 and TRBJ2-7, with TRBD1 as a possible D gene (5 bases). The CDR3 is 14 residues long. CDR1 is SGHAT and CDR2 is FQNNGV in the germline V gene. Trimming pared 2 bases from V and 5 bases from J, leaving 13 bases between. CDR3 nucleotide sequence: TGTGCCAGCAGCTTAAGTCGGGCAGGGAACGAGCAGTACTTC. It specifies CASSLSRAGNEQYF.

The chain uses TRBV5-6 and TRBJ2-7; 7 bases fit TRBD1. The length of the CDR3 is 14 residues. Losses at the gene ends were 2 bases for V and 3 bases for J; bases not matched to a gene: 5. The germline CDR1 and CDR2 sequences are SGHDT and YYEEEE. Here the CDR3 reads CASSFGAGGYEQYF. The DNA for the CDR3 is TGTGCCAGCAGCTTTGGGGCAGGGGGCTACGAGCAGTACTTC.

In the case of this clonotype: With a much larger clone just one base away, this may be a read error. CDR3 in amino acids: CSAHFSTGTQYF. CDR3 in DNA: TGCAGTGCACACTTCAGCACAGGTACGCAGTATTTT. The chain combines TRBV20-1 with TRBJ2-3, with D perhaps matching TRBD1 (5 bases). CDR3 length: 12 amino acids. Germline CDR1 is DFQATT and CDR2 is SNEGSKA (reference sequence).

Ten or more counts support this clonotype. V is TRBV28 and J is TRBJ2-7; 7 nucleotides match TRBD1. The V gene end was trimmed by 6 bases and the J gene end by 5 bases; junction bases not matched to a gene: 13. Germline-derived CDR1 and CDR2 are MDHEN and SYDVKM. CDR3 length equals 15 residues. Here the CDR3 DNA reads TGTGCCAGCAGCCTAGGCGAGGGGGCTCGGAACGAGCAGTACTTC. Protein: CASSLGEGARNEQYF.

V usage is TRBV28 and J usage is TRBJ2-1; TRBD1 is a possible D gene (6 bases). The germline V and J ends were trimmed by 6 bases and 5 bases, with 29 bases remaining between them. Germline V gene lookup returns CDR1 MDHEN and CDR2 SYDVKM. The CDR3 is 19 amino acids. The CDR3 loop is CASSRLKGHRALGHNEQFF. The DNA for the CDR3 is TGTGCCAGCAGCAGACTAAAGGGGCACAGGGCGTTGGGCCACAATGAGCAGTTCTTC.

The rearrangement uses TRBV28 and TRBJ2-1; D might be TRBD2 (5 bases). Germline-derived CDR1 and CDR2 are MDHEN and SYDVKM. The V end lost 6 bases, the J end lost 0 bases, and 15 bases lay between the germline ends. This CDR3 is 16 amino acids long. CDR3 protein: CASRADYISSYNEQFF. The CDR3 DNA is TGTGCCAGCAGAGCTGACTACATTAGCTCCTACAATGAGCAGTTCTTC. The complete variable domain, with remaining parts taken from reference TRBV28 and TRBJ2-1, reads DVKVTQSSRYLVKRTGEKVFLECVQDMDHENMFWYRQDPGLGLRLIYFSYDVKMKEKGDIPEGYSVSREKKERFSLILESASTNQTSMYLCASRADYISSYNEQFFGPGTRLTVL.

A remark on this clonotype: This sequence may be a read error, since a much larger clone differs from it by one base. The CDR3 sequence: CASPTELGDYGYTF. DNA for the CDR3: TGTGCCAGCCCAACCGAACTCGGGGACTATGGCTACACCTTC. The chain recombines TRBV18 with TRBJ1-2, with D hard to call. Trimming shortened V by 8 bases and J by 3 bases, and 16 bases separated the two germline ends. This CDR3 is built from 14 residues. Per the germline V gene, CDR1 is KGHSH and CDR2 is LQKENI.

This clonotype was detected only a few times. The chain recombines TRBV7-9 with TRBJ2-7, with TRBD1 matching 9 bases. Per germline, CDR1 SEHNR and CDR2 FQNEAQ (reference sequence). V lost 0 bases and J lost 4; bases outside the gene matches: 4. The CDR3 is 15 residues long. The chain's CDR3 is CASSLATGQGYEQYF. DNA of the CDR3: TGTGCCAGCAGCTTAGCGACGGGACAGGGATACGAGCAGTACTTC. Complete variable domain (other parts from reference TRBV7-9 and TRBJ2-7): DTGVSQNPRHKITKRGQNVTFRCDPISEHNRLYWYRQTLGQGPEFLTYFQNEAQLEKSRLLSDRFSAERPKGSFSTLEIQRTEQGDSAMYLCASSLATGQGYEQYFGPGTRLTVT.

The DNA for the CDR3 is TGTGCCAGCAGTTCACAGGGGGCTGGGGGTCAGCCCCAGCATTTT. Protein: CASSSQGAGGQPQHF. The J gene is TRBJ1-5, the V gene TRBV6-5; TRBD1 aligns across 9 bases. Looked up from germline, CDR1 is MNHEY and CDR2 is SVGAGI. V gave up 4 bases and J gave up 6 bases; unmatched junction bases: 7. CDR3 length: 15 amino acids.

The V and J genes are TRBV5-8 and TRBJ2-7; no reliable D call. The CDR3 is 14 amino acids. V was trimmed by 4 bases and J by 2 bases, leaving 13 bases between them. Germline loops: CDR1 SGHTS, CDR2 YDEGEE. The CDR3 sequence: CASSLGVAAYEQYF. In DNA form, the CDR3 reads TGTGCCAGCAGCCTCGGTGTCGCCGCCTACGAGCAGTACTTC.

This chain links TRBV14 with TRBJ2-3; the D gene is possibly TRBD1 (5 bases). CDR1 SGHDN and CDR2 FVKESK come from the germline V gene. The CDR3 has 16 amino acids. V was shortened by 4 bases and J by 1 base, with 15 bases between the two germline ends. This chain's CDR3 is CASSRTGSRGTDTQYF. The CDR3 nucleotides are TGTGCCAGCAGCCGAACAGGCAGCAGGGGCACAGATACGCAGTATTTT.

At least ten counts were recorded for this clonotype. The chain uses TRBV28 and TRBJ1-5, with 8 bases that match TRBD1. With V trimmed by 10 bases and J by 4 bases, 6 bases remained unmatched. Germline CDR1 MDHEN, CDR2 SYDVKM. The CDR3 has 13 residues. CDR3 sequence reads: CATDRQGNQPQHF. CDR3 nucleotide sequence: TGTGCCACTGACCGACAGGGGAATCAGCCCCAGCATTTT. The complete variable domain, with remaining parts taken from reference TRBV28 and TRBJ1-5, reads DVKVTQSSRYLVKRTGEKVFLECVQDMDHENMFWYRQDPGLGLRLIYFSYDVKMKEKGDIPEGYSVSREKKERFSLILESASTNQTSMYLCATDRQGNQPQHFGDGTRLSIL.

V gene TRBV6-1 combines with J gene TRBJ1-4, with 7 bases identical to TRBD1. This CDR3 comprises 16 residues. Germline V CDR1 and CDR2: MNHNS, SASEGT. The V segment lost 6 bases and the J segment 7 bases; nucleotides outside the gene matches: 14. The CDR3 DNA follows: TGTGCCAGCAGGGGAGGGGGCGCAGGGCCGGGTGAAAAACTGTTTTTT. Its protein product is CASRGGGAGPGEKLFF.

This clonotype was detected many times. The rearrangement links TRBV12-3 or TRBV12-4 to TRBJ2-2, with 12 bases lining up with TRBD2. V dropped 7 bases and J dropped 3; count of bases not matched to a gene: 9. This CDR3 has 17 residues. DNA for the CDR3: TGTGCCAGCAAAACAGCTAGCGGGAGGGCCTACACCGGGGAGCTGTTTTTT. Its protein product is CASKTASGRAYTGELFF.

The chain has TRBV27 and TRBJ2-1; TRBD2 agrees at 16 bases. CDR1 is MNHEY, CDR2 SMNVEV, per germline (reference sequence). The CDR3 covers 18 residues. V was clipped by 5 bases and J by 4 bases; unmatched bases: 8. Written as DNA, the CDR3 is TGTGCCAGCAGTACGCTGGGACTAGCGGGAGGGATTTACAATGAGCAGTTCTTC. Amino acids: CASSTLGLAGGIYNEQFF.

This clonotype was observed at least ten times. The CDR3: CASSESWGVPQSYTF. The CDR3 DNA follows: TGTGCCAGCAGTGAAAGCTGGGGGGTGCCGCAGAGCTACACCTTC. The genes are TRBV6-2 or TRBV6-3 and TRBJ1-2; TRBD1 might be the D (5 bases). V was clipped by 5 bases and J by 9 bases, with 22 bases between them. There are 15 residues in the CDR3. The germline V gene encodes CDR1 MNHEY and CDR2 SVGEGT.

The rearrangement uses TRBV10-3 and TRBJ2-5, with 9 bases that match TRBD2. CDR3 length equals 17 residues. Germline CDR1 and CDR2: ENHRY and SYGVKD. The J segment lost 0 bases and the V segment lost 3 bases, leaving 8 bases of the junction unmatched. The chain's CDR3 is CAISEAASGTYQETQYF. The DNA for the CDR3 is TGTGCCATCAGTGAAGCGGCTAGCGGGACTTACCAAGAGACCCAGTACTTC.

This clonotype was seen a single time. It may be a read error: a sequence one base away is much more abundant. As the CDR3 is not closed by the conserved phenylalanine or tryptophan, this likely results from a read error. This chain links TRBV2 with TRBJ1-6; 7 positions agree with TRBD1. The V segment lost 6 bases and the J segment 6 bases; nucleotides outside the gene matches: 11. Germline V gives CDR1 SNHLY, CDR2 FYNNEI. The CDR3 runs to 16 residues. For the CDR3, the DNA is TGTGCCAGCAGATTGGGACAGTCCGCCATTAATTCACCCCTCCACCTT. This sequence encodes CASRLGQSAINSPLHL.

This clonotype was recorded at least ten times. The chain carries TRBV27 and TRBJ2-1; TRBD2 agrees at 9 bases. CDR1 and CDR2 (germline): MNHEY, SMNVEV (reference sequence). This CDR3 has 15 amino acids. V lost 7 bases, J lost 8 bases, and 12 bases stayed unmatched. DNA for the CDR3: TGTGCCAGCACCGCCGGGACTAGCTCCATTTATGAGCAGTTCTTC. This gives the protein CASTAGTSSIYEQFF.

This clonotype has more than one count but fewer than ten. The rearrangement links TRBV28 to TRBJ1-1; the D gene is possibly TRBD1 (6 bases). CDR1 and CDR2 from the germline V gene are MDHEN and SYDVKM. This CDR3 region has 14 residues. The V gene lost 9 bases and the J gene lost 1 base, with 15 bases spanning the gap. CDR3: CASEFRGTNTEAFF. Here the CDR3 DNA reads TGTGCCAGTGAATTCAGGGGAACGAACACTGAAGCTTTCTTT.

This clonotype was seen at least ten times. V usage is TRBV2 and J usage is TRBJ2-7; TRBD2 aligns across 11 bases. Per the germline V gene, CDR1 is SNHLY and CDR2 is FYNNEI. The CDR3 loop spans 14 amino acids. The V gene end was trimmed by 6 bases and the J gene end by 3 bases; junction bases not matched to a gene: 4. The CDR3 coding sequence is TGTGCCAGCAGAGCCGGGACTAGCGGCTACGAGCAGTACTTC. It encodes CASRAGTSGYEQYF.

The chain couples TRBV18 to TRBJ2-4, with TRBD2 identical over 8 bases. With 0 bases clipped from V and 4 bases from J, the junction kept 2 bases outside the gene matches. Germline lookup yields CDR1 KGHSH and CDR2 LQKENI. The CDR3 runs 15 residues. DNA for the CDR3: TGTGCCAGCTCACCACCGGGACTAGAAAAAAACATTCAGTACTTC. Translation: CASSPPGLEKNIQYF.

This clonotype was found many times. V usage is TRBV6-1 and J usage is TRBJ1-6; 11 bases match TRBD1. The germline CDR1 and CDR2 sequences are MNHNS and SASEGT. The V and J ends lost 6 bases and 9 bases, in that order; junction bases with no gene match: 10. The CDR3 totals 16 residues. Here the CDR3 reads CASSRTRDRGSSPLHF. As DNA, the CDR3 is TGTGCCAGCAGCCGAACCCGGGACAGGGGGAGTTCACCCCTCCACTTT.